This T cell receptor (beta chain) originates from a study of cytomegalovirus exposure and HLA in healthy donors. This CDR3 has 14 amino acids. Germline CDR1 is SEHNR and CDR2 is FQNEAQ (reference sequence). The ends were cut back, 3 bases at V and 5 bases at J, with 14 bases in the middle. This clone was seen just once. What it recognizes is unknown. Study conclusions and caveats: The study recorded 160 or so TCR beta chains that were cytomegalovirus-associated.

This PCR relied on a set of 60 Vbeta primers and 13 Jbeta primers. Repertoires were generated with immunoSEQ multiplex PCR, while TCRdb's copy carries only in-frame clones and drops some. The table records 250,000 to 350,000 clones, 70% to 90% of them present only once. The rearrangement uses TRBV7-9 and TRBJ2-7; D is unclear. What was sequenced was PBMCs. This receptor was taken from a man in his forties in good health and CMV-seropositive. The CDR3 bases are TGTGCCAGCAGCTTGGTCATCGAGAATCACGAGCAGTACTTC. This gives the protein CASSLVIENHEQYF.